These 31 T cell receptor beta chains share one sample of origin, sequenced in a study of T-cell reconstitution after alpha-beta-depleted transplantation in children. As it was prepared, the TCRbeta library received unique molecular identifiers. TCRdb itself ran the PCR reads through MiXCR, one entry per CDR3 protein. Of 7,000 to 9,500 distinct CDR3 sequences in the sample, 25% to 35% were seen once. Here the sequenced sample was peripheral blood, taken 60 days after TCRalphabeta/CD19-depleted stem cell transplant. The receptors shown here come from a boy younger than two who had a stem cell transplant for SCID, so the T cells may come from the graft donor.

This clonotype was found many times. CDR3 nucleotides: TGTGCCAGCAGCTTAACAGGAAACGGGGAGCTGTTTTTT. It translates to CASSLTGNGELFF. The chain couples TRBV7-3 to TRBJ2-2; unclear D gene. CDR3 length equals 13 residues. Looked up from germline, CDR1 is SGHTA and CDR2 is FQGTGA. Trimming took 0 bases from V and 7 from J, leaving 6 bases between them. Supplemented by reference TRBV7-3 and TRBJ2-2, the full variable domain reads GAGVSQTPSNKVTEKGKYVELRCDPISGHTALYWYRQSLGQGPEFLIYFQGTGAADDSGLPNDRFFAVRPEGSVSTLKIQRTERGDSAVYLCASSLTGNGELFFGEGSRLTVL.

This clonotype was observed at least ten times. The chain couples TRBV15 to TRBJ1-2; D gene ambiguous. This CDR3 has 15 amino acids. Deletions cut 1 base from V and 0 bases from J, with 9 bases between. The germline V gene has CDR1 LNHNV and CDR2 YYDKDF (reference sequence). CDR3 bases: TGTGCCACCAGCAGAGGAGACACGACTAACTATGGCTACACCTTC. Protein sequence: CATSRGDTTNYGYTF.

By share of the sample, this clonotype is medium-sized (0.01 to 0.1%). The chain joins TRBV12-3 or TRBV12-4 to TRBJ2-5; a weak D match, TRBD2 (7 bases). Trimming removed 3 bases at V and 7 bases at J, with 21 bases between. This CDR3 region has 16 residues. CDR3 sequence (DNA): TGTGCCAGCAGTTTGCTCGGGGGGCCCATACCCCGGACCCAGTACTTC. Amino acids: CASSLLGGPIPRTQYF.

This chain links TRBV12-3 or TRBV12-4 with TRBJ2-3; TRBD2 aligns across 7 bases. The CDR3 has 15 amino acids. V dropped 3 bases and J dropped 1; count of bases not matched to a gene: 4. The CDR3 DNA is TGTGCCAGCAGTTTTCCGGCGGGAGGCACAGATACGCAGTATTTT. It is translated as CASSFPAGGTDTQYF.

This clonotype qualifies as medium-sized. CDR3 sequence reads: CASSQDGGRALFLNYEQYF. CDR3 coding DNA: TGTGCCAGCAGCCAAGATGGGGGGCGGGCTCTATTCTTAAACTACGAGCAGTACTTC. The V call is TRBV4-2, the J call TRBJ2-7; D may correspond to TRBD1 or TRBD2 (6 bases each). This CDR3 is built from 19 residues. V dropped 0 bases and J dropped 3 bases, with 24 bases sitting between them. Germline V gene sequence: CDR1 LGHNA, CDR2 YNFKEQ.

This clonotype is labeled as medium-sized. The J gene is TRBJ2-5, the V gene TRBV15; D gene ambiguous. The CDR3 runs to 15 residues. V dropped 0 bases and J dropped 4 bases, with 12 bases sitting between them. Germline CDR1 is LNHNV and CDR2 is YYDKDF (reference sequence). The CDR3 loop is CATSRDRDGLETQYF. CDR3 sequence (DNA): TGTGCCACCAGCAGAGATCGTGACGGATTAGAGACCCAGTACTTC.

The sample holds many counts of this clonotype. V usage is TRBV11-2 and J usage is TRBJ1-2; a possible D gene is TRBD1 (6 bases). The V and J ends lost 4 bases and 4 bases respectively, with 10 bases between them. The CDR3 is made up of 13 amino acids. Germline loops: CDR1 SGHAT, CDR2 FQNNGV. The CDR3 spells CASSSLGGYGYTF. In DNA form, the CDR3 reads TGTGCCAGCAGCTCCCTAGGGGGCTATGGCTACACCTTC.

By frequency in the sample, this clonotype is medium-sized. This chain links TRBV2 with TRBJ1-5; unclear D gene. CDR3 size: 12 residues. From germline, CDR1 is SNHLY and CDR2 FYNNEI. V lost 6 bases and J 4 bases, leaving 7 bases between the germline ends. The CDR3 DNA follows: TGTGCCAGCAGCCAGTGGAATCAGCCCCAGCATTTT. The encoded protein is CASSQWNQPQHF.

V and J are TRBV7-8 and TRBJ2-7; D is unresolved. Trimming shortened V by 10 bases and J by 2 bases, and 30 bases separated the two germline ends. Per germline, CDR1 SGHVS and CDR2 FQNEAQ. This CDR3 is built from 18 residues. The CDR3 nucleotides are TGTGCCATCGTACCGAGGCTTCACCTCCCCACTGAGACCTACGAGCAGTACTTC. This translates into CAIVPRLHLPTETYEQYF.

This clonotype was picked up many times. The chain links TRBV4-1 to TRBJ2-2; TRBD1 aligns across 9 bases. The V gene end was trimmed by 1 base and the J gene end by 5 bases; junction bases not matched to a gene: 5. The CDR3 spans 16 residues. The V gene's germline CDR1 is MGHRA and CDR2 YSYEKL. The CDR3 bases are TGCGCCAGCAGCCAAGTACTGACAGGGGGAACCGGGGAGCTGTTTTTT. Protein product: CASSQVLTGGTGELFF.

V and J are TRBV20-1 and TRBJ2-1, with TRBD2 matching 12 bases. CDR3 size: 14 residues. Unmatched junction bases numbered 7, after V lost 6 bases and J lost 7 bases. Germline CDR1 and CDR2: DFQATT and SNEGSKA (reference sequence). CDR3 in amino acids: CSAPTSGSKNEQFF. CDR3 sequence (DNA): TGCAGTGCCCCGACTAGCGGGAGTAAAAATGAGCAGTTCTTC.

This clonotype was counted ten times or more. The chain has TRBV13 and TRBJ1-6, with D uncertain. Germline loops: CDR1 PRHDT, CDR2 FYEKMQ (reference sequence). The CDR3 covers 12 residues. V dropped 2 bases and J dropped 12 bases, with 8 bases sitting between them. The CDR3 DNA sequence: TGTGCCAGCAGCTTACCACCCGTACCCCTCCACTTT. The encoded protein is CASSLPPVPLHF.

Sample share makes this clonotype medium-sized (0.01 to 0.1%). The V and J genes are TRBV4-2 and TRBJ1-4; D remains unclear. This CDR3 contains 13 residues. V lost 1 base and J lost 10, with 10 bases in between. The V gene's germline CDR1 is LGHNA and CDR2 YNFKEQ. The CDR3 DNA is TGTGCCAGCAGCCAAGGTACCCGGGGAAAACTGTTTTTT. Translating gives CASSQGTRGKLFF.

This clonotype was seen at least ten times. The V call is TRBV11-1, the J call TRBJ1-3; 7 bases fit TRBD1. The germline V gene has CDR1 SGHAT and CDR2 FQDESV (reference sequence). J gave up 3 bases and V 3 bases, and 2 bases lay outside the gene matches. The CDR3 consists of 14 residues. The CDR3 spells CASSLGQFGNTIYF. CDR3 coding DNA: TGTGCCAGCAGCTTGGGACAGTTTGGAAACACCATATATTTT.

This clonotype rates as medium-sized. V usage is TRBV21-1 and J usage is TRBJ1-2; the DNA was not used to check the table's D call, TRBD1. TRBV21-1 is classified as a pseudogene. There are 14 residues in the CDR3. CDR3 region: CASSPGTVAYGYTF. The CDR3 DNA is TGTGCCAGCAGTCCCGGGACAGTCGCCTATGGCTACACCTTC.

By share of the sample, this clonotype is medium-sized. The genes are TRBV12-5 and TRBJ1-5; unclear D gene. Germline V CDR1 and CDR2: LGHNT, FRNRAP. With 5 bases removed from V and 1 base from J, the gap between germline ends came to 9 bases. This CDR3 contains 14 residues. CDR3 nucleotides: TGTGCTAGTGGTCTCGACATCAGCAATCAGCCCCAGCATTTT. It codes for CASGLDISNQPQHF.

The genes are TRBV20-1 and TRBJ2-3, with a weak D call TRBD1 (5 bases). CDR3 length equals 13 residues. CDR1 and CDR2 (germline): DFQATT, SNEGSKA (reference sequence). The V end lost 1 base, the J end lost 3 bases, and 8 bases lay between the germline ends. DNA for the CDR3: TGCAGTGCTAGAGGGGGCCATACAGATACGCAGTATTTT. It yields the protein CSARGGHTDTQYF.

This clonotype was seen a handful of times. The chain links TRBV3-1 to TRBJ2-7; D perhaps matches TRBD1 (6 bases). The V gene lost 4 bases and the J gene lost 1 base, with 20 bases spanning the gap. This CDR3 comprises 17 residues. In germline, CDR1 is LGHDT, CDR2 YNNKEL (reference sequence). The CDR3 bases are TGTGCCAGCAGCCCTCAACCGGGACAACTGGATTCCTACGAGCAGTACTTC. It is translated as CASSPQPGQLDSYEQYF.

This clonotype showed up many times. The chain employs TRBV13 and TRBJ1-5; 9 nucleotides line up with TRBD1. The J segment lost 0 bases and the V segment lost 9 bases, leaving 0 bases of the junction unmatched. The CDR3 totals 13 residues. Germline CDR1 PRHDT, CDR2 FYEKMQ (reference sequence). CDR3 region: CARDRGSNQPQHF. CDR3 nucleotide sequence: TGTGCCAGGGACAGGGGTAGCAATCAGCCCCAGCATTTT. Together with reference TRBV13 and TRBJ1-5, the CDR3 gives the full variable domain: AAGVIQSPRHLIKEKRETATLKCYPIPRHDTVYWYQQGPGQDPQFLISFYEKMQSDKGSIPDRFSAQQFSDYHSELNMSSLELGDSALYFCARDRGSNQPQHFGDGTRLSIL.

The CDR3 sequence: CASRLGESSYNEQFF. The CDR3 DNA sequence: TGTGCCAGCCGACTAGGGGAGAGCTCCTACAATGAGCAGTTCTTC. The genes are TRBV2 and TRBJ2-1; D is perhaps TRBD2 (6 bases). The CDR3 extends over 15 amino acids. The germline V and J ends were trimmed by 8 bases and 0 bases, with 14 bases remaining between them. The germline CDR1 and CDR2 sequences are SNHLY and FYNNEI. The full variable domain, in which reference TRBV2 and TRBJ2-1 provide the parts outside the CDR3, is EPEVTQTPSHQVTQMGQEVILRCVPISNHLYFYWYRQILGQKVEFLVSFYNNEISEKSEIFDDQFSVERPDGSNFTLKIRSTKLEDSAMYFCASRLGESSYNEQFFGPGTRLTVL.

In this sample, this clonotype is medium-sized (0.01 to 0.1%). The rearrangement joins TRBV4-1 to TRBJ2-7, with TRBD1 matching over 8 bases. The CDR3 is 14 residues long. V was clipped by 4 bases and J by 5 bases; unmatched bases: 7. Germline V gene sequence: CDR1 MGHRA, CDR2 YSYEKL. Written as DNA, the CDR3 is TGCGCCAGCAGCCCGGGACAGGTTAGAAACGAGCAGTACTTC. This gives the protein CASSPGQVRNEQYF.

This clonotype came up a few times. V gene TRBV12-3 or TRBV12-4 combines with J gene TRBJ2-1; 12 bases map to TRBD1. The CDR3 contains 16 residues. The J segment lost 7 bases and the V segment lost 3 bases, leaving 7 bases of the junction unmatched. The CDR3 DNA follows: TGTGCCAGCAGTTTCCCGCCGGGACAGGGGGCGAATGAGCAGTTCTTC. Translated, it gives CASSFPPGQGANEQFF.

This clonotype was counted only a few times. The chain recombines TRBV12-3 or TRBV12-4 with TRBJ2-7; 10 bases match TRBD2. Trimming cost V 5 bases and J 2 bases; bases outside gene matches: 3. The CDR3 totals 14 residues. The CDR3 region has the DNA TGTGCCAGCAGTCAAGCGGGAGGGCCCTACGAGCAGTACTTC. It specifies CASSQAGGPYEQYF.

The chain is built from TRBV7-6 and TRBJ1-6; maybe TRBD1 (6 bases). V lost 5 bases, J lost 9 bases, and 14 bases lay in between. Germline V CDR1 and CDR2: SGHVS, FNYEAQ. The CDR3 is 14 residues long. The CDR3 region has the DNA TGTGCCAGCAGCCTTACAGGGTTTAGTTCACCCCTCCACTTT. As protein: CASSLTGFSSPLHF. The entire variable domain, with the rest obtained from reference TRBV7-6 and TRBJ1-6, is as follows: GAGVSQSPRYKVTKRGQDVALRCDPISGHVSLYWYRQALGQGPEFLTYFNYEAQQDKSGLPNDRFSAERPEGSISTLTIQRTEQRDSAMYRCASSLTGFSSPLHFGNGTRLTVT.

This clonotype occurred many times. V is TRBV12-3 or TRBV12-4 and J is TRBJ1-1, with TRBD1 identical over 7 bases. J lost 0 bases, V lost 8 bases, and 6 bases had no gene match. This CDR3 is built from 14 residues. In nucleotides, the CDR3 is TGTGCCAGCTTAGGGGGCAGAATGAACACTGAAGCTTTCTTT. It codes for CASLGGRMNTEAFF.

This clonotype occurred many times. This clone may be a read error of a much larger clone one base away. This CDR3 reads CCARRAGVKNTGELFF. For the CDR3, the DNA is TGCTGTGCTAGAAGGGCAGGGGTCAAGAACACCGGGGAGCTGTTTTTT. V gene TRBV20-1 combines with J gene TRBJ2-2; D perhaps matches TRBD1 (6 bases). This CDR3 comprises 16 residues. CDR1 and CDR2 (germline): DFQATT, SNEGSKA (reference sequence).

By sample share, this clonotype is medium-sized (0.01 to 0.1%). CDR3 DNA sequence: TGCAGTGCTAGCGGGGGGAGGTCAGATACGCAGTATTTT. It translates to CSASGGRSDTQYF. The genes are TRBV20-1 and TRBJ2-3; 7 bases align to TRBD2. The germline CDR1 and CDR2 sequences are DFQATT and SNEGSKA (reference sequence). The V gene end was trimmed by 3 bases and the J gene end by 4 bases; junction bases not matched to a gene: 4. There are 13 residues in the CDR3.

In its sample, this clonotype is medium-sized. The chain employs TRBV7-2 and TRBJ1-2, with D perhaps matching TRBD1 (6 bases). From germline, CDR1 is SGHTA and CDR2 FQGNSA. The CDR3 has 15 amino acids. V was cut by 5 bases and J by 4 bases, with 17 bases left in between. The CDR3 DNA reads as TGTGCCAGCAGCCTGATCTATGGGGGCGGCTATGGCTACACCTTC. The encoded protein is CASSLIYGGGYGYTF. Variable domain in full (rest from reference TRBV7-2 and TRBJ1-2): GAGVSQSPSNKVTEKGKDVELRCDPISGHTALYWYRQSLGQGLEFLIYFQGNSAPDKSGLPSDRFSAERTGGSVSTLTIQRTQQEDSAVYLCASSLIYGGGYGYTFGSGTRLTVV.

This clonotype was picked up a small number of times. J is TRBJ1-2 and V is TRBV6-5; 7 positions match TRBD1. With V trimmed by 4 bases and J by 0 bases, 8 bases remained unmatched. The CDR3 length is 16 residues. In germline, CDR1 is MNHEY, CDR2 SVGAGI. CDR3 residues: CASSSYGGQPNYGYTF. The CDR3 bases are TGTGCCAGCAGTTCCTACGGGGGACAGCCTAACTATGGCTACACCTTC.

This clonotype is judged medium-sized. The rearrangement links TRBV7-9 to TRBJ1-2; D remains ambiguous. CDR3 size: 14 residues. Germline V gene sequence: CDR1 SEHNR, CDR2 FQNEAQ (reference sequence). V was shortened by 2 bases and J by 2 bases, with 9 bases between the two germline ends. The CDR3, as DNA: TGTGCCAGCAGCTTACCTGACGGGAACTATGGCTACACCTTC. It encodes CASSLPDGNYGYTF.

This clonotype came up a few times. The rearrangement joins TRBV10-2 to TRBJ2-4, with D possibly matching TRBD1 (6 bases). Germline values: CDR1 WSHSY, CDR2 SAAADI. Trimming removed 3 bases at V and 8 bases at J, with 14 bases between. CDR3 length equals 14 residues. CDR3 protein: CASSERRGGDIQYF. CDR3 nucleotide sequence: TGCGCCAGCAGTGAACGGAGAGGGGGAGACATTCAGTACTTC.